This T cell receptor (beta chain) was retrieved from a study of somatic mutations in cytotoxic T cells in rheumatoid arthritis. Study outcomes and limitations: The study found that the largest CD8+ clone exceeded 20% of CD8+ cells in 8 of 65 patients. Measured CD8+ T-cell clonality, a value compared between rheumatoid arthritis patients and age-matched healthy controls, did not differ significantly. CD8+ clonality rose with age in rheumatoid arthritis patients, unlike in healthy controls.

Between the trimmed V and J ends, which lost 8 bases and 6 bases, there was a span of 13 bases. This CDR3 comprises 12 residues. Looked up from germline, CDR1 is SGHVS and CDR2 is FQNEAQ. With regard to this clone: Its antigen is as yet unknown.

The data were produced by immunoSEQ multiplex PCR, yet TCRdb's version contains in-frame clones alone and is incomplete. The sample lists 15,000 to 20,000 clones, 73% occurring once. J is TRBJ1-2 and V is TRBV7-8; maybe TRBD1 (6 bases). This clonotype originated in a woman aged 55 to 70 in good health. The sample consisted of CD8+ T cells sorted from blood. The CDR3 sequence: CASAGGADGYTF. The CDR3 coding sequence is TGTGCCAGCGCCGGGGGGGCGGATGGCTACACCTTC.